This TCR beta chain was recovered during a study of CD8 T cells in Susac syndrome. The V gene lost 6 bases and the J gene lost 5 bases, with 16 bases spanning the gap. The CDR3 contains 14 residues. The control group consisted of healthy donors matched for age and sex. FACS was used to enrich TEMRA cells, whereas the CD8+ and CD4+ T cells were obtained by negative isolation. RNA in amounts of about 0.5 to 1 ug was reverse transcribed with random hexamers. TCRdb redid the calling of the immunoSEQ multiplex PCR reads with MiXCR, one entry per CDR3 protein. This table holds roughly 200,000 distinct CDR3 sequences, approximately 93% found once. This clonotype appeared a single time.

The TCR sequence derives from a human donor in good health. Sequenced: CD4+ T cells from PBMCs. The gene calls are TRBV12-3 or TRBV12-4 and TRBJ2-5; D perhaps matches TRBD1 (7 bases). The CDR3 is CASSLFGGGETQYF. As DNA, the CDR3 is TGTGCCAGCAGCCTTTTCGGAGGGGGCGAGACCCAGTACTTC.